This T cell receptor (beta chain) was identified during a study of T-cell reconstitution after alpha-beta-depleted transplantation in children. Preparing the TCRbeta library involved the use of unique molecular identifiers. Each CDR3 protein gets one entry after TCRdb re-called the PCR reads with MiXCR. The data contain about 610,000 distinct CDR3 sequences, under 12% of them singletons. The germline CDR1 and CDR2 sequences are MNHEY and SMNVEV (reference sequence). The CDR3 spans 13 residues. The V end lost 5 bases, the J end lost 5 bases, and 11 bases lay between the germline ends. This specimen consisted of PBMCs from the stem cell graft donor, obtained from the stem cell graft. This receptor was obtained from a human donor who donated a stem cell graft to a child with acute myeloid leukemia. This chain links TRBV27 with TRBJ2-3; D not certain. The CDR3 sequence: CASSPFVVDTQYF. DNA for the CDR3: TGTGCCAGCAGTCCCTTTGTGGTAGATACGCAGTATTTT.